This TCR beta chain appears in the sequencing data of a study of cytomegalovirus exposure and HLA in healthy donors. Study outcomes and limitations: Cytomegalovirus association was assigned to approximately 180 TCR beta chains. Across donors, presence/absence analyses took sequencing depth to be roughly uniform. Accurate prediction of most subjects' HLA-A and HLA-B alleles from TCR beta sequences was reported.

To note about this clone: Its antigen remains unidentified.

The primer mix had 60 Vbeta and 13 Jbeta primers. Assay used: immunoSEQ multiplex PCR; TCRdb lists only in-frame clones, some missing. This table holds approximately 130,000 clones. The donors gave bone marrow, and they were healthy. The CDR3 runs to 12 residues. V lost 6 bases to trimming and J lost 8 bases; unmatched junction nucleotides: 5. Germline assignment: CDR1 SNHLY and CDR2 FYNNEI. Specimen: PBMCs. The source is a woman in her sixties or seventies in good health and CMV-seronegative. The chain carries TRBV2 and TRBJ1-1; 8 positions match TRBD1. The CDR3: CASRLDRVEAFF. The DNA of the CDR3 is TGTGCCAGCAGATTGGACAGGGTGGAAGCTTTCTTT.